The 10 T cell receptor beta chains given below trace back to one sample, sequenced in a study of blood T cell repertoires in COVID-19. This table comes from immunoSEQ multiplex PCR, and its TCRdb copy is limited to in-frame clones, with some not included. Here the sample spans about 220,000 clones, more than 85% being singletons. The sample consisted of peripheral blood. All receptors derive from a woman between 50 and 59 years old with COVID-19, enrolled during active disease.

The chain joins TRBV9 to TRBJ1-1; D unresolved. Germline CDR1 reads SGDLS; CDR2 reads YYNGEE. CDR3 size: 13 residues. Trimming shortened V by 0 bases and J by 11 bases, and 14 bases separated the two germline ends. CDR3: CASSVGMGGHAFF. CDR3 nucleotide sequence: TGTGCCAGCAGCGTAGGGATGGGAGGGCACGCTTTCTTT.

This chain links TRBV11-2 with TRBJ2-1; 14 bases align to TRBD2. V trimming: 1 base; J trimming: 10 bases; junction bases outside the gene matches: 0. Germline V lookup: CDR1 SGHAT, CDR2 FQNNGV. This CDR3 is 14 amino acids long. CDR3 residues: CASSLGTSGGEQFF. The DNA for the CDR3 is TGTGCCAGCAGCTTAGGGACTAGCGGGGGGGAGCAGTTCTTC.

The rearrangement uses TRBV5-4 and TRBJ2-7; 16 nucleotides line up with TRBD2. Looked up from germline, CDR1 is SGHNT and CDR2 is YYREEE (reference sequence). J was trimmed by 3 bases and V by 3 bases; bases with no gene match: 6. The CDR3 extends over 17 amino acids. The CDR3 reads CASSWGLAGGPGYEQYF. CDR3 sequence (DNA): TGTGCCAGCAGCTGGGGACTAGCGGGGGGGCCGGGCTACGAGCAGTACTTC.

The chain couples TRBV11-2 to TRBJ1-1; weak D call: TRBD1 (5 bases). The CDR3 runs to 18 residues. Germline assignment: CDR1 SGHAT and CDR2 FQNNGV. Trimming took 0 bases from V and 1 from J, leaving 18 bases between them. In DNA, the CDR3 is TGTGCCAGCAGCTTAGATGTACTAACAGGAAGGAGGAACACTGAAGCTTTCTTT. Translated, it gives CASSLDVLTGRRNTEAFF. Looking up the rest from reference TRBV11-2 and TRBJ1-1 gives the full variable domain: EAGVAQSPRYKIIEKRQSVAFWCNPISGHATLYWYQQILGQGPKLLIQFQNNGVVDDSQLPKDRFSAERLKGVDSTLKIQPAKLEDSAVYLCASSLDVLTGRRNTEAFFGQGTRLTVV.

The chain is built from TRBV28 and TRBJ1-1, with unresolved D. The CDR3 is 11 amino acids. The V end lost 7 bases, the J end lost 2 bases, and 5 bases lay between the germline ends. Germline lookup yields CDR1 MDHEN and CDR2 SYDVKM. The chain's CDR3 is CASISNTEAFF. The CDR3 DNA follows: TGTGCCAGCATTAGTAACACTGAAGCTTTCTTT.

The chain links TRBV4-1 to TRBJ2-3; 12 bases match TRBD2. This CDR3 spans 17 amino acids. V shed 1 base and J 6 bases; nucleotides not matched to a gene: 8. In germline, CDR1 is MGHRA, CDR2 YSYEKL. The CDR3 region has the DNA TGCGCCAGCAGCCAAGGAGCTAGCGGGGGGGTTTGGGATACGCAGTATTTT. Encoded protein: CASSQGASGGVWDTQYF.

This clone came up once. The rearrangement links TRBV6-1 to TRBJ1-3; D is possibly TRBD1 (5 bases). V lost 1 base to trimming and J lost 4 bases, with 8 bases between them. CDR1 MNHNS and CDR2 SASEGT come from the germline V gene. This CDR3 comprises 14 residues. CDR3 sequence reads: CASSEGRVGNTIYF. CDR3 sequence (DNA): TGTGCCAGCAGTGAAGGCAGGGTGGGAAACACCATATATTTT.

The V gene is TRBV7-8, the J gene TRBJ2-3; 8 bases agree with TRBD2. Trimming cost V 5 bases and J 1 base; bases outside gene matches: 8. The CDR3 has 16 amino acids. Germline V gives CDR1 SGHVS, CDR2 FQNEAQ. The CDR3 bases are TGTGCCAGCAGCCCCCGGACTAGCCGACGCACAGATACGCAGTATTTT. As protein: CASSPRTSRRTDTQYF.

CDR3 nucleotides: TGTGCTAGTGGTATCCAACGGGACAGGGTCACTGAAGCTTTCTTT. Translated, it gives CASGIQRDRVTEAFF. V is TRBV12-5 and J is TRBJ1-1; TRBD1 agrees at 9 bases. Germline CDR1 LGHNT, CDR2 FRNRAP. CDR3 length: 15 residues. Trimming took 5 bases from V and 4 from J; bases not matched to a gene: 8. Full variable domain (remainder filled in from reference TRBV12-5 and TRBJ1-1): DARVTQTPRHKVTEMGQEVTMRCQPILGHNTVFWYRQTMMQGLELLAYFRNRAPLDDSGMPKDRFSAEMPDATLATLKIQPSEPRDSAVYFCASGIQRDRVTEAFFGQGTRLTVV.

The J gene is TRBJ1-1, the V gene TRBV18; D not resolved. Trimming shortened V by 4 bases and J by 0 bases, and 9 bases separated the two germline ends. CDR3 size: 14 residues. Germline-derived CDR1 and CDR2 are KGHSH and LQKENI. The CDR3 spells CASSLDTMNTEAFF. CDR3 sequence (DNA): TGTGCCAGCTCACTAGACACCATGAACACTGAAGCTTTCTTT.